These T cell receptor beta chains were read from a single sample in a study of blood T cell repertoires in COVID-19. Only in-frame clones appear in the TCRdb table, and some are missing; sequencing was by immunoSEQ multiplex PCR. The data contain fewer than 350,000 clones, 70% to 90% of them singletons. The sample comprised peripheral blood. The receptor set was obtained from a man aged 18 to 29 with active or convalescent COVID-19. Both conserved end residues are part of each CDR3. Each record gives: clone size, D gene, V gene, J gene, CDR3 protein, CDR3 DNA. A D gene is named only where the DNA matches it firmly. Clone size appears in some rows only: once, few, many, or a class for an expanded clone.

.,TRBD1,TRBV10-3,TRBJ1-1,CAISGDSEAFF,TGTGCCATCAGCGGGGACAGTGAAGCTTTCTTT
.,.,TRBV10-3,TRBJ1-2,CAISAGYYGYTF,TGTGCCATCAGTGCGGGATACTATGGCTACACCTTC
.,TRBD1,TRBV2,TRBJ2-7,CASTNRDRPYEQYF,TGTGCCAGCACCAACCGGGACAGACCCTACGAGCAGTACTTC
.,TRBD1,TRBV19,TRBJ1-6,CASSRGQGGSPLHF,TGTGCCAGTAGTAGGGGACAGGGTGGTTCACCCCTCCACTTT
.,.,TRBV27,TRBJ1-2,CASRQAGGAKGYTF,TGTGCCAGCAGGCAAGCGGGGGGGGCGAAGGGCTACACCTTC
.,.,TRBV9,TRBJ2-1,CASSNGGRSYNEQFF,TGTGCCAGCAGCAACGGGGGTCGTTCCTACAATGAGCAGTTCTTC
.,TRBD1,TRBV11-2,TRBJ1-1,CASSPTGGVTEAFF,TGTGCCAGCAGCCCTACAGGGGGGGTCACTGAAGCTTTCTTT
.,.,TRBV7-9,TRBJ2-3,CASSLSVGDRQYF,TGTGCCAGCAGCCTCTCAGTCGGTGACAGGCAGTATTTT
.,TRBD1,TRBV5-8,TRBJ1-3,CASSLQGSAGGNTIYF,TGTGCCAGCAGCTTACAGGGGAGCGCGGGAGGAAACACCATATATTTT
.,.,TRBV6-6,TRBJ2-2,CASSYRYGELFF,TGTGCCAGCAGTTACCGTTACGGGGAGCTGTTTTTT
once,TRBD1,TRBV2,TRBJ2-5,CASSGTGGWGTQYF,TGTGCCAGCAGTGGGACAGGGGGCTGGGGGACCCAGTACTTC